This TCR beta chain appears in the sequencing data of a study of blood T cell repertoires in COVID-19. The table came from immunoSEQ multiplex PCR; TCRdb's copy has only in-frame clones and leaves some out. The sample yields approximately 190,000 clones, approximately 84% seen once. With 0 bases removed from V and 8 bases from J, the gap between germline ends came to 12 bases. Germline V gene lookup returns CDR1 SGHRS and CDR2 YFSETQ. The CDR3 is 13 residues long. The clonotype was recovered from an older woman with active or convalescent COVID-19. The chain recombines TRBV5-1 with TRBJ2-7; D not resolved. The specimen sequenced was peripheral blood. The CDR3 nucleotides read TGCGCCAGCAGCTTGGCTCCCACCTATCAGCAGTACTTC. Translation gives CASSLAPTYQQYF.